The 16 T cell receptor beta chains given below trace back to one sample, sequenced in a study of T cell clonotyping in hematopoietic cell transplantation. Data came from immunoSEQ multiplex PCR; TCRdb stores just in-frame clones and leaves some out. The sample lists 25,000 or so clones, less than 75% occurring once. Time point described: recipient sample about 28 days before transplant, after cytoreduction. The specimen was peripheral blood mononuclear cells, collected before stem cell transplant. The receptor set was obtained from a man aged 45-60 years with myelodysplastic syndrome. Some clones in this sample may be carry-over from other donors' samples.

The chain's CDR3 is CASSLAQVYGYTF. CDR3 in DNA: TGTGCCAGCAGTTTGGCACAGGTCTATGGCTACACCTTC. V and J are TRBV28 and TRBJ1-2; D perhaps matches TRBD1 (5 bases). This CDR3 contains 13 residues. Trimming took 3 bases from V and 4 from J, leaving 9 bases between them. Germline V gives CDR1 MDHEN, CDR2 SYDVKM.

V usage is TRBV27 and J usage is TRBJ1-2, with a tentative D call TRBD1 (5 bases). Germline assignment: CDR1 MNHEY and CDR2 SMNVEV (reference sequence). The CDR3 loop spans 16 amino acids. With 2 bases removed from V and 8 bases from J, the gap between germline ends came to 21 bases. In DNA, the CDR3 is TGTGCCAGCAGTTTAGGGCCCCTGGGACCCATCGAGGGCTACACCTTC. Protein sequence: CASSLGPLGPIEGYTF.

CDR3 sequence reads: CSVAPGAGGEKLFF. The CDR3 DNA reads as TGCAGCGTTGCCCCCGGTGCAGGAGGTGAAAAACTGTTTTTT. The chain joins TRBV29-1 to TRBJ1-4; unclear D gene. The germline CDR1 and CDR2 sequences are SQVTM and ANQGSEA. The ends were cut back, 4 bases at V and 7 bases at J, with 16 bases in the middle. The CDR3 runs to 14 residues.

The chain uses TRBV27 and TRBJ2-7, with 9 bases aligning to TRBD2. V shed 2 bases and J 7 bases; nucleotides not matched to a gene: 9. Looked up from germline, CDR1 is MNHEY and CDR2 is SMNVEV (reference sequence). There are 15 residues in the CDR3. Here the CDR3 DNA reads TGTGCCAGCAGTTTAATGAGCGGGAGGTACCGGGAGCAGTACTTC. It translates to CASSLMSGRYREQYF.

This chain links TRBV5-4 with TRBJ1-1; D is undetermined. The ends were cut back, 4 bases at V and 4 bases at J, with 8 bases in the middle. Germline-derived CDR1 and CDR2 are SGHNT and YYREEE (reference sequence). The CDR3 extends over 12 amino acids. The DNA for the CDR3 is TGTGCCAGCAGCCAGTTATCCACTGAAGCTTTCTTT. Amino acids: CASSQLSTEAFF.

The J gene is TRBJ2-7, the V gene TRBV20-1; no reliable D call. CDR1 is DFQATT and CDR2 is SNEGSKA in the germline V gene (reference sequence). Trimming cost V 6 bases and J 2 bases, with 8 bases left between them. The CDR3 is 11 residues long. CDR3 amino acids: CSALEAYEQYF. CDR3 sequence (DNA): TGCAGTGCCCTTGAGGCCTACGAGCAGTACTTC.

The chain has TRBV29-1 and TRBJ2-7, with 8 bases lining up with TRBD1. The V and J ends lost 5 bases and 3 bases, in that order; junction bases with no gene match: 6. The germline V gene encodes CDR1 SQVTM and CDR2 ANQGSEA. The CDR3 loop spans 13 amino acids. The DNA of the CDR3 is TGCAGCGTTTCAGGGGGCGCGGGCTACGAGCAGTACTTC. Its translation is CSVSGGAGYEQYF.

In its sample, this clone was seen a few times. The chain joins TRBV28 to TRBJ2-5; maybe TRBD1 (6 bases). The assigned J gene may be wrong: the sequence end matches TRBJ2-7 better. CDR1 MDHEN and CDR2 SYDVKM come from the germline V gene. The CDR3 is 16 amino acids. DNA for the CDR3: TGTGCCAGCAGCCCACCTCGGACAGCCCTCCCCTACGAGCAGTACTTC. This gives the protein CASSPPRTALPYEQYF.

J is TRBJ2-2 and V is TRBV29-1; D gene ambiguous. The germline V and J ends were trimmed by 7 bases and 7 bases, with 13 bases remaining between them. The CDR3 sequence is 12 residues long. Germline-derived CDR1 and CDR2 are SQVTM and ANQGSEA. CDR3 sequence: CSGTPGDGELFF. The DNA for the CDR3 is TGCAGCGGGACCCCCGGAGACGGGGAGCTGTTTTTT.

CDR3 residues: CAISETLNQPQHF. CDR3 bases: TGTGCCATCAGTGAGACGTTAAATCAGCCCCAGCATTTT. The chain couples TRBV10-3 to TRBJ1-5; D is uncertain. The CDR3 totals 13 residues. V lost 2 bases, J lost 4 bases, and 6 bases lay in between. The germline V gene encodes CDR1 ENHRY and CDR2 SYGVKD.

The J gene is TRBJ2-5, the V gene TRBV29-1, with D possibly matching TRBD1 (6 bases). CDR3 length equals 14 residues. Trimming left V 7 bases short and J 1 base short, with 16 bases between. CDR1 SQVTM and CDR2 ANQGSEA come from the germline V gene. The CDR3 sequence is CSAPPDSSQETQYF. CDR3 nucleotides: TGCAGCGCACCCCCGGACAGTAGCCAAGAGACCCAGTACTTC.

In its sample, this clone was seen a few times. V usage is TRBV29-1 and J usage is TRBJ2-7; 10 bases agree with TRBD2. The CDR3 runs to 14 residues. V dropped 6 bases and J dropped 1; count of bases not matched to a gene: 6. Germline CDR1 reads SQVTM; CDR2 reads ANQGSEA. The CDR3 protein is CSVRASGSSYEQYF. CDR3 DNA: TGCAGCGTGAGGGCTAGCGGGAGTTCCTACGAGCAGTACTTC.

The chain uses TRBV28 and TRBJ1-5, with D unresolved. Trimming removed 2 bases at V and 0 bases at J, with 8 bases between. This CDR3 is 15 amino acids long. The germline V gene has CDR1 MDHEN and CDR2 SYDVKM. CDR3 in amino acids: CASSLRVDSNQPQHF. CDR3 coding DNA: TGTGCCAGCAGTTTAAGGGTGGATAGCAATCAGCCCCAGCATTTT.

This sequence joins TRBV5-1 and TRBJ2-7; D is ambiguous. Trimming cost V 1 base and J 3 bases, with 11 bases left between them. There are 14 residues in the CDR3. Germline CDR1 reads SGHRS; CDR2 reads YFSETQ. CDR3: CASSLPSPFYEQYF. In DNA form, the CDR3 reads TGCGCCAGCAGCTTGCCGAGTCCCTTCTACGAGCAGTACTTC.

This clone has a handful of counts. This chain joins TRBV4-1 and TRBJ1-5; D is ambiguous. V lost 0 bases and J 7 bases, leaving 10 bases between the germline ends. The germline gives CDR1 MGHRA, CDR2 YSYEKL. CDR3 length equals 14 residues. CDR3 in DNA: TGCGCCAGCAGCCAAGACGGGTCTAACCAGCCCCAGCATTTT. This sequence encodes CASSQDGSNQPQHF.

This chain joins TRBV6-1 and TRBJ2-6; no clear D gene. The CDR3 spans 14 residues. Trimming took 0 bases from V and 7 from J, leaving 7 bases between them. From germline, CDR1 is MNHNS and CDR2 SASEGT. CDR3 protein: CASSEAPTANVLTF. The CDR3 nucleotides read TGTGCCAGCAGTGAAGCCCCCACAGCCAACGTCCTGACTTTC.